Sequencing of this T cell receptor (beta chain) was carried out in a study of cytomegalovirus exposure and HLA in healthy donors. Study at large: The roughly 120 validation repertoires used the same platform as the 550 to 700 first-cohort repertoires (as reported by a later analysis).

The protocol was immunoSEQ multiplex PCR, while the TCRdb copy is restricted to in-frame clones and leaves out a portion. This table has more than 65,000 clones, 90% to 95% appearing once. Broader study findings: It was found in a later analysis that first-cohort TCR clusters tended to co-occur in the 100 to 150 validation repertoires. Confirmation in vitro established that a few CMV-associated chains were specific for CMV antigens.

On this clone: The antigen remains undetermined.

This TCR derives from a man aged 18 to 29 in good health and CMV-seronegative. The sequenced material came from PBMCs.

The CDR3 bases are TGTGCCAGCAGTGACATGACAGGGGGTAATGAAAAACTGTTTTTT. Amino acids: CASSDMTGGNEKLFF. The gene calls are TRBV6-1 and TRBJ1-4; TRBD1 matches 9 bases. Germline V lookup: CDR1 MNHNS, CDR2 SASEGT. Trimming at V came to 3 bases and at J to 4 bases, leaving 3 bases not matched to a gene. The CDR3 is made up of 15 amino acids.